The 32 T cell receptor beta chains reported below all come from one sample, sequenced in a study of CD8 T cells in ankylosing spondylitis. MiXCR was run by TCRdb on the 5' RACE reads, yielding one entry per CDR3 protein. The sample has some 120,000 distinct CDR3 sequences; roughly 13% are singletons. Sequencing was carried out using blood, either unsorted or a sorted T cell fraction (not recorded which). The receptors originated from a female donor with ankylosing spondylitis or in good health (not recorded which).

The rearrangement joins TRBV20-1 to TRBJ2-7; tentatively, D is TRBD2 (6 bases). The CDR3 runs 15 residues. Germline CDR1 DFQATT, CDR2 SNEGSKA (reference sequence). Between the trimmed V and J ends, which lost 4 bases and 6 bases, there was a span of 22 bases. The chain's CDR3 is CSATDSLALSCEQYF. The CDR3 nucleotides read TGCAGTGCTACAGATTCGCTAGCGTTGAGCTGCGAGCAGTACTTC.

This clonotype showed up many times. The chain recombines TRBV3-1 with TRBJ2-2; a possible D gene is TRBD2 (7 bases). The germline CDR1 and CDR2 sequences are LGHDT and YNNKEL (reference sequence). This CDR3 is built from 15 residues. Trimming left V 6 bases short and J 0 bases short, with 11 bases between. CDR3 loop: CASRWGGANTGELFF. In DNA, the CDR3 is TGTGCCAGCAGGTGGGGGGGCGCGAACACCGGGGAGCTGTTTTTT.

The chain is built from TRBV10-3 and TRBJ1-5, with 8 bases matching TRBD1. The V and J ends lost 10 bases and 9 bases, in that order; junction bases with no gene match: 14. This CDR3 region has 14 residues. CDR1 and CDR2 from the germline V gene are ENHRY and SYGVKD. The CDR3 coding sequence is TGTGCCACCGCTACAGGGGGAGGGATGCTGCCCCAGCATTTT. It specifies CATATGGGMLPQHF.

V and J are TRBV27 and TRBJ2-7, with 9 bases that match TRBD1. Germline V gene data show CDR1 as MNHEY and CDR2 as SMNVEV (reference sequence). Trimming cost V 3 bases and J 3 bases; bases outside gene matches: 3. CDR3 size: 14 residues. The CDR3 region is CASSFTGGYYEQYF. The CDR3 region has the DNA TGTGCCAGCAGTTTCACAGGGGGCTACTACGAGCAGTACTTC.

This clonotype was picked up a small number of times. The J gene is TRBJ2-3, the V gene TRBV28, with 12 bases matching TRBD2. CDR3 length: 16 amino acids. Losses at the gene ends were 4 bases for V and 2 bases for J; bases not matched to a gene: 4. Germline V gives CDR1 MDHEN, CDR2 SYDVKM. The CDR3: CASSSSGGAVTDTQYF. Here the CDR3 DNA reads TGTGCCAGCAGTTCTAGCGGGGGGGCGGTCACAGATACGCAGTATTTT.

This clonotype was seen repeatedly, ten times or more. V and J are TRBV11-2 and TRBJ1-1; no clear D. CDR1 SGHAT and CDR2 FQNNGV come from the germline V gene. The ends were cut back, 1 base at V and 7 bases at J, with 10 bases in the middle. The CDR3 extends over 13 amino acids. CDR3 nucleotide sequence: TGTGCCAGCAGCTTAGTAGTCTTTGGTGAAGCTTTCTTT. It specifies CASSLVVFGEAFF.

This clonotype appeared many times. The rearrangement uses TRBV10-1 and TRBJ1-3; D ambiguous. The CDR3 is 15 amino acids. Germline CDR1 is WNHNN and CDR2 is SYGVQD (reference sequence). Trimming removed 5 bases at V and 0 bases at J, with 11 bases between. Here the CDR3 reads CASSHGLSSGNTIYF. CDR3 bases: TGCGCCAGCAGTCACGGGCTGAGCTCTGGAAACACCATATATTTT.

This clonotype was counted only a few times. V is TRBV28 and J is TRBJ2-7, with 10 nucleotides matching TRBD1. The CDR3 contains 16 residues. J was trimmed by 0 bases and V by 6 bases; bases with no gene match: 8. Germline assignment: CDR1 MDHEN and CDR2 SYDVKM. The CDR3: CASSKTGGLSSYEQYF. CDR3 DNA sequence: TGTGCCAGCAGCAAGACAGGGGGCCTTAGCTCCTACGAGCAGTACTTC.

At least ten counts were recorded for this clonotype. This chain uses TRBV5-1 with TRBJ1-3; D not certain. The CDR3 runs to 14 residues. Germline-derived CDR1 and CDR2 are SGHRS and YFSETQ. V was pared by 0 bases and J by 3 bases, with 7 bases between. As DNA, the CDR3 is TGCGCCAGCAGCTTGGACGGTGTTGGAAACACCATATATTTT. It codes for CASSLDGVGNTIYF.

This clonotype was detected only a few times. V is TRBV20-1 and J is TRBJ2-7; TRBD2 matches 10 bases. CDR3 size: 14 residues. Per the germline V gene, CDR1 is DFQATT and CDR2 is SNEGSKA (reference sequence). Losses at the gene ends were 0 bases for V and 8 bases for J; bases not matched to a gene: 7. CDR3 amino acids: CSARDVLAGDQQYF. For the CDR3, the DNA is TGCAGTGCTAGAGATGTCCTAGCGGGGGACCAGCAGTACTTC.

This clonotype showed up many times. The chain recombines TRBV5-1 with TRBJ2-7, with 9 nucleotides matching TRBD1. This CDR3 is 13 amino acids long. V lost 3 bases and J lost 6; bases outside the gene matches: 4. Germline V gives CDR1 SGHRS, CDR2 YFSETQ. The DNA of the CDR3 is TGCGCCAGCAGCTCTATGGACAGGGGCGAGCAGTACTTC. It is translated as CASSSMDRGEQYF.

In this sample, this clonotype turned up many times. This chain uses TRBV5-1 with TRBJ2-1; the match to TRBD1 covers 8 bases. The CDR3 sequence is 15 residues long. CDR1 and CDR2 from the germline V gene are SGHRS and YFSETQ. The V and J ends lost 7 bases and 6 bases, in that order; junction bases with no gene match: 12. This CDR3 reads CASSKRTGMPNEQFF. CDR3 coding DNA: TGCGCCAGCTCCAAGCGGACAGGGATGCCCAATGAGCAGTTCTTC.

This clonotype was seen ten or more times. The chain is built from TRBV5-1 and TRBJ2-2; D gene uncertain. The germline V gene encodes CDR1 SGHRS and CDR2 YFSETQ. This CDR3 has 12 amino acids. Trimming took 0 bases from V and 7 from J, leaving 4 bases between them. CDR3 bases: TGCGCCAGCAGCTTGGTTCGCGGGGAGCTGTTTTTT. Translating it yields CASSLVRGELFF. The whole variable domain, remainder taken from reference TRBV5-1 and TRBJ2-2, is KAGVTQTPRYLIKTRGQQVTLSCSPISGHRSVSWYQQTPGQGLQFLFEYFSETQRNKGNFPGRFSGRQFSNSRSEMNVSTLELGDSALYLCASSLVRGELFFGEGSRLTVL.

This chain joins TRBV5-1 and TRBJ2-2; 11 bases are shared with TRBD2. This CDR3 has 16 amino acids. Germline lookup yields CDR1 SGHRS and CDR2 YFSETQ. The junction had 5 bases not matched to a gene; V was cut back by 4 bases and J by 3 bases. CDR3 nucleotides: TGCGCCAGCAGCGGCGGGACTAGCGGTCACACCGGGGAGCTGTTTTTT. It encodes CASSGGTSGHTGELFF.

This chain connects TRBV5-1 to TRBJ1-4; no definite D call. V dropped 3 bases and J dropped 5 bases, with 11 bases sitting between them. Per the germline V gene, CDR1 is SGHRS and CDR2 is YFSETQ. CDR3 length: 14 residues. The CDR3 nucleotides read TGCGCCAGCAGCTCCACCGACCGGAATGAAAAACTGTTTTTT. Translation gives CASSSTDRNEKLFF.

This chain joins TRBV30 and TRBJ2-7; D is ambiguous. The CDR3 consists of 13 residues. V was trimmed by 2 bases and J by 3 bases, leaving 11 bases between them. Germline V lookup: CDR1 GTSNPN, CDR2 SVGIG (reference sequence). CDR3 loop: CAWSPGPGYEQYF. CDR3 DNA: TGTGCCTGGAGTCCCGGACCGGGCTACGAGCAGTACTTC.

On this clonotype: This may be a read error, as it is one base from a much larger clone. This chain links TRBV12-3 or TRBV12-4 with TRBJ2-3, with D perhaps TRBD1 (6 bases). This CDR3 has 15 residues. V gave up 5 bases and J gave up 10 bases, with 22 bases separating them. The CDR3 region has the DNA TGTGCCAGCAGTCCCCAGGGGTTACCCACCGATGCGCAGTATTTT. Residues: CASSPQGLPTDAQYF.

This clonotype was seen ten or more times. J is TRBJ2-7 and V is TRBV7-6; D uncertain. V lost 4 bases and J lost 2, with 6 bases in between. CDR1 is SGHVS, CDR2 FNYEAQ, per germline. The CDR3 contains 12 residues. The CDR3 here is CASSSSAYEQYF. In nucleotides, the CDR3 is TGTGCCAGCAGCTCATCTGCCTACGAGCAGTACTTC.

The J gene is TRBJ2-7, the V gene TRBV24-1, with D maybe TRBD2 (5 bases). The germline gives CDR1 KGHDR, CDR2 SFDVKD. The germline V and J ends were trimmed by 2 bases and 5 bases, with 15 bases remaining between them. The length of the CDR3 is 15 residues. The CDR3: CATSDSKEVRDEQYF. The CDR3 nucleotides are TGTGCCACCAGTGATTCGAAGGAGGTCCGTGACGAGCAGTACTTC.

The chain is built from TRBV27 and TRBJ1-1; tentative D call: TRBD1 (5 bases). The V end was cut by 4 bases, the J end by 4 bases, with 13 bases between. The CDR3 is 14 amino acids. CDR1 and CDR2 from the germline V gene are MNHEY and SMNVEV (reference sequence). This CDR3 reads CASSSRGFSTEAFF. CDR3 coding DNA: TGTGCCAGCAGTTCTCGGGGGTTCAGCACTGAAGCTTTCTTT.

There are many counts of this clonotype. The V call is TRBV12-3 or TRBV12-4, the J call TRBJ2-3; no reliable D call. Between the trimmed V and J ends, which lost 5 bases and 0 bases, there was a span of 3 bases. The CDR3 sequence is 12 residues long. In nucleotides, the CDR3 is TGTGCCAGCAGTACTAGCACAGATACGCAGTATTTT. Translating gives CASSTSTDTQYF.

This clonotype has only a few counts. This chain links TRBV10-3 with TRBJ1-1; D is unclear. Per the germline V gene, CDR1 is ENHRY and CDR2 is SYGVKD. CDR3 length: 12 amino acids. V was clipped by 6 bases and J by 3 bases, with 8 bases between them. In DNA form, the CDR3 reads TGTGCCATCAGGGAGGTGGACACTGAAGCTTTCTTT. Translation: CAIREVDTEAFF.

This clonotype has just a few counts. The CDR3 sequence is CASSLAGGLTYNEQFF. CDR3 sequence (DNA): TGTGCCAGCAGCTTAGCCGGGGGGCTAACCTACAATGAGCAGTTCTTC. The rearrangement joins TRBV7-2 to TRBJ2-1, with TRBD2 as a possible D gene (7 bases). Deletions cut 0 bases from V and 2 bases from J, with 11 bases between. CDR3 length: 16 residues. The germline V gene encodes CDR1 SGHTA and CDR2 FQGNSA.

In this sample, this clonotype turned up a few times. V is TRBV7-2 and J is TRBJ2-2, with 10 bases aligning to TRBD1. Germline lookup yields CDR1 SGHTA and CDR2 FQGNSA. After removal of 3 bases from V and 8 bases from J, the junction contained 9 bases not matched to a gene. This CDR3 contains 16 residues. CDR3 sequence (DNA): TGTGCCAGCAGCTTCGACAGGGGGCTTCGGAAAGGGGAGCTGTTTTTT. Translating gives CASSFDRGLRKGELFF.

The V and J genes are TRBV7-8 and TRBJ2-2; 8 nucleotides match TRBD2. The V segment lost 5 bases and the J segment 2 bases; nucleotides outside the gene matches: 7. The CDR3 loop spans 16 amino acids. Germline CDR1 SGHVS, CDR2 FQNEAQ. This chain's CDR3 is CASSLRAGANTGELFF. Here the CDR3 DNA reads TGTGCCAGCAGCCTGAGAGCGGGGGCTAACACCGGGGAGCTGTTTTTT. Looking up the rest from reference TRBV7-8 and TRBJ2-2 gives the full variable domain: GAGVSQSPRYKVAKRGQDVALRCDPISGHVSLFWYQQALGQGPEFLTYFQNEAQLDKSGLPSDRFFAERPEGSVSTLKIQRTQQEDSAVYLCASSLRAGANTGELFFGEGSRLTVL.

This chain links TRBV18 with TRBJ2-1; D ambiguous. CDR1 KGHSH and CDR2 LQKENI come from the germline V gene. The V end lost 3 bases, the J end lost 0 bases, and 12 bases lay between the germline ends. The CDR3 runs 16 residues. The CDR3 loop reads CASSPLLASSYNEQFF. In DNA form, the CDR3 reads TGTGCCAGCTCACCGTTGTTAGCTAGCTCCTACAATGAGCAGTTCTTC.

This clonotype has more than one count but fewer than ten. This sequence joins TRBV7-2 and TRBJ2-5, with D possibly matching TRBD2 (7 bases). The germline V and J ends were trimmed by 3 bases and 5 bases, with 13 bases remaining between them. Germline V gene lookup returns CDR1 SGHTA and CDR2 FQGNSA. This CDR3 has 14 amino acids. In DNA, the CDR3 is TGTGCCAGCAGCTTGCCCGGGGGGCTGGAGACCCAGTACTTC. It codes for CASSLPGGLETQYF. Drawing the rest from reference TRBV7-2 and TRBJ2-5, the complete variable domain is GAGVSQSPSNKVTEKGKDVELRCDPISGHTALYWYRQSLGQGLEFLIYFQGNSAPDKSGLPSDRFSAERTGGSVSTLTIQRTQQEDSAVYLCASSLPGGLETQYFGPGTRLLVL.

This clonotype was counted ten times or more. The chain employs TRBV5-6 and TRBJ1-1; 8 positions agree with TRBD1. From germline, CDR1 is SGHDT and CDR2 YYEEEE. This CDR3 comprises 14 residues. Trimming removed 6 bases from V and 3 bases from J; junction bases left unmatched: 7. The DNA for the CDR3 is TGTGCCAGCATCAAAAACAGGGGGTACACTGAAGCTTTCTTT. Encoded protein: CASIKNRGYTEAFF.

This clonotype was counted ten times or more. The V and J genes are TRBV20-1 and TRBJ2-1; weak D call: TRBD2 (6 bases). This CDR3 has 14 residues. Looked up from germline, CDR1 is DFQATT and CDR2 is SNEGSKA (reference sequence). The CDR3 sequence: CSTGVVGGSNEQFF. Written as DNA, the CDR3 is TGCAGCACGGGGGTGGTGGGGGGAAGCAATGAGCAGTTCTTC.

In this sample, this clonotype turned up many times. The chain uses TRBV24-1 and TRBJ2-3; 9 positions match TRBD2. This CDR3 has 16 residues. V lost 0 bases, J lost 9 bases, and 9 bases stayed unmatched. Per the germline V gene, CDR1 is KGHDR and CDR2 is SFDVKD. The CDR3 DNA reads as TGTGCCACCAGTGATTTGAGGGAAGCGGGGGGCCCGACGCAGTATTTT. It translates to CATSDLREAGGPTQYF.

The J gene is TRBJ2-1, the V gene TRBV7-2; D is unclear. CDR3 length equals 16 residues. Per germline, CDR1 SGHTA and CDR2 FQGNSA. V gave up 5 bases and J gave up 3 bases, with 17 bases separating them. The CDR3 DNA reads TGTGCCAGCAGCCCATCCGGCGCGCTAGACTACAATGAGCAGTTCTTC. Its protein product is CASSPSGALDYNEQFF.

This clonotype turned up a few times. V usage is TRBV5-6 and J usage is TRBJ1-2, with a possible D match to TRBD1 (6 bases). V lost 3 bases and J lost 8, with 17 bases in between. Germline V gene sequence: CDR1 SGHDT, CDR2 YYEEEE. This CDR3 has 14 amino acids. Here the CDR3 reads CASSSGQGDWGYTF. The CDR3 nucleotides are TGTGCCAGCAGCTCGGGACAAGGTGATTGGGGCTACACCTTC.